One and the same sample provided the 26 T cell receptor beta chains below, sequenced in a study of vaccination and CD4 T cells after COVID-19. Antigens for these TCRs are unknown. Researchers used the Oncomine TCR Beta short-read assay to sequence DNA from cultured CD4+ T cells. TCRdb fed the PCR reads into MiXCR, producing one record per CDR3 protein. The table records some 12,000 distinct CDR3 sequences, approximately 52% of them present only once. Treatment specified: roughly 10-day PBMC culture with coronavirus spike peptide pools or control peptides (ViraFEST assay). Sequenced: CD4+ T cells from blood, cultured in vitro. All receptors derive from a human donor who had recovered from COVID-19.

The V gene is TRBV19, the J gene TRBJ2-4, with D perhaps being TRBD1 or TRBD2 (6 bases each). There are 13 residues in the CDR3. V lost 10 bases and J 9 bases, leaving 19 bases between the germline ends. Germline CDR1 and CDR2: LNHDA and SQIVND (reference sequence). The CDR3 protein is CATSKGGVGIQYF. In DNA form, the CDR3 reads TGTGCCACCTCTAAGGGGGGCGTGGGCATTCAGTACTTC.

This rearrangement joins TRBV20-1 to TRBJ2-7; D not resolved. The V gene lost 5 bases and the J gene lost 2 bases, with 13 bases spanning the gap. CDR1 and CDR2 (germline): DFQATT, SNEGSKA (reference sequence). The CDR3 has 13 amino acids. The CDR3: CSALHHITYEQYF. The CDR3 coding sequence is TGCAGTGCTCTACACCATATCACCTACGAGCAGTACTTC.

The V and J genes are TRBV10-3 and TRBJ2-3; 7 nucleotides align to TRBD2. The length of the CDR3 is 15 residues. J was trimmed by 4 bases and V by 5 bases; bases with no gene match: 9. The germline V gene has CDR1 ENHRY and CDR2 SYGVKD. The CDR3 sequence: CAISLQTSPPDTQYF. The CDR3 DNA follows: TGTGCCATCAGTTTACAGACTAGCCCCCCAGATACGCAGTATTTT.

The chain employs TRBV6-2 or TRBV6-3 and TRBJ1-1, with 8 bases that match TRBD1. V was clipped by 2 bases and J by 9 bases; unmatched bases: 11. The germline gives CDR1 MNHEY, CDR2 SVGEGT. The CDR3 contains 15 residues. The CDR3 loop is CASSYTAGDRKQAFF. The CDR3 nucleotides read TGTGCCAGCAGTTACACGGCGGGGGACAGGAAGCAAGCTTTCTTT.

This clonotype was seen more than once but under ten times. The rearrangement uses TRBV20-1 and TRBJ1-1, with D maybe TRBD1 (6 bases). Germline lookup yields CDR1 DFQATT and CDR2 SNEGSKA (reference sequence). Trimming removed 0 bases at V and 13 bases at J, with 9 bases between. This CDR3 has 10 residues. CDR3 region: CSARDRGVFF. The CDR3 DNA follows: TGCAGTGCTAGAGACAGGGGAGTTTTCTTT.

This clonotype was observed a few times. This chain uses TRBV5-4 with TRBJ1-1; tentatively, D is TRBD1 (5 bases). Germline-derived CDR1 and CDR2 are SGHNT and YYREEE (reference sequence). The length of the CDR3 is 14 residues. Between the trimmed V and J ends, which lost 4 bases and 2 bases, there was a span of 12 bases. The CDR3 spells CASSLGGVNTEAFF. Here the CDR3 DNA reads TGTGCCAGCAGCCTGGGGGGAGTAAACACTGAAGCTTTCTTT.

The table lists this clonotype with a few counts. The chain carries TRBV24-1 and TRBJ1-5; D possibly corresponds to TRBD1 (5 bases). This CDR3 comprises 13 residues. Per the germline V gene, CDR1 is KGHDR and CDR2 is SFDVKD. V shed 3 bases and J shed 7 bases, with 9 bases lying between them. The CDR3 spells CATSDRRDQPQHF. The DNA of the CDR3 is TGTGCCACCAGTGATCGCCGGGACCAGCCCCAGCATTTT.

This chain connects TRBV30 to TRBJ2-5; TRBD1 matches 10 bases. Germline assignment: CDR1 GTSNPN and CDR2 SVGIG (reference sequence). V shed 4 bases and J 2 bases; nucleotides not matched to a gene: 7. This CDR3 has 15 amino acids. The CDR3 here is CAWTFGTGAQETQYF. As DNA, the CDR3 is TGTGCCTGGACCTTTGGGACAGGGGCGCAAGAGACCCAGTACTTC.

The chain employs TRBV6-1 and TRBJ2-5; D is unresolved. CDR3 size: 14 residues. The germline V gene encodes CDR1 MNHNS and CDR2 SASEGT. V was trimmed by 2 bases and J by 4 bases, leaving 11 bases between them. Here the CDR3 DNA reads TGTGCCAGCAGTGAATGGACCAGAGGAGAGACCCAGTACTTC. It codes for CASSEWTRGETQYF.

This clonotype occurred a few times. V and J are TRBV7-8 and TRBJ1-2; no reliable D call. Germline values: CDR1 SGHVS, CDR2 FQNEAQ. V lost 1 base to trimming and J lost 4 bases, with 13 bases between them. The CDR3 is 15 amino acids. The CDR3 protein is CASSLDIGGGYGYTF. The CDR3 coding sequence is TGTGCCAGCAGCTTAGATATAGGCGGCGGCTATGGCTACACCTTC. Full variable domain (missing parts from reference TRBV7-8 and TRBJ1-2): GAGVSQSPRYKVAKRGQDVALRCDPISGHVSLFWYQQALGQGPEFLTYFQNEAQLDKSGLPSDRFFAERPEGSVSTLKIQRTQQEDSAVYLCASSLDIGGGYGYTFGSGTRLTVV.

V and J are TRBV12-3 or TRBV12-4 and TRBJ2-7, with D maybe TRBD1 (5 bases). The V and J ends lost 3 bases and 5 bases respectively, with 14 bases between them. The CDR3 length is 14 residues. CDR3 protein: CASSLGQSWDEQYF. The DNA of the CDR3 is TGTGCCAGCAGTTTGGGGCAGTCGTGGGACGAGCAGTACTTC.

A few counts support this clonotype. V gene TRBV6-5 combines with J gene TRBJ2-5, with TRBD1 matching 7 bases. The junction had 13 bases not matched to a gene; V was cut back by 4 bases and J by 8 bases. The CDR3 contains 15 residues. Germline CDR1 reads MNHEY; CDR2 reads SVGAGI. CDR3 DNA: TGTGCCAGCAGTTTAACCCCCGGGACAGCTTCTACCCAGTACTTC. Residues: CASSLTPGTASTQYF.

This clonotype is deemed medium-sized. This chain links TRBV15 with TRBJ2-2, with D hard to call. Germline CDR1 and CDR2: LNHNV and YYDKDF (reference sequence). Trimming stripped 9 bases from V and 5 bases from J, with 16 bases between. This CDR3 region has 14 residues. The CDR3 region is CATHRVGVTGELFF. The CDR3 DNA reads TGTGCCACACACAGAGTAGGAGTTACCGGGGAGCTGTTTTTT.

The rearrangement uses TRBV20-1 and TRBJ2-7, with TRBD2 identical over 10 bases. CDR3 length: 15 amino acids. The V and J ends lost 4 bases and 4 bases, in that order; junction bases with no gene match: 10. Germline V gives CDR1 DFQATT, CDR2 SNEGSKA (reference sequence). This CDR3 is CSANHRSSGSYEQYF. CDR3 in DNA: TGCAGTGCTAACCACCGATCTAGCGGGAGTTACGAGCAGTACTTC.

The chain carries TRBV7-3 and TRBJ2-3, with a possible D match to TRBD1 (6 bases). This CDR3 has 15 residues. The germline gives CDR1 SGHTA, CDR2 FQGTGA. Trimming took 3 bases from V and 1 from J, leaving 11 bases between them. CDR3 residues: CASSFQGHGTDTQYF. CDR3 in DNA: TGTGCCAGCAGCTTTCAGGGGCATGGCACAGATACGCAGTATTTT.

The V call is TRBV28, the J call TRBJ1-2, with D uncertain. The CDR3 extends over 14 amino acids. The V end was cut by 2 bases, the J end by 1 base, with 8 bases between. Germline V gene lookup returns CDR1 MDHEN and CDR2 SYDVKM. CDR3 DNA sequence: TGTGCCAGCAGTTTAAATCGGGGTAACTATGGCTACACCTTC. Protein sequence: CASSLNRGNYGYTF.

Here the CDR3 reads CASSAAGPLDYGYTF. The CDR3 DNA follows: TGTGCCAGCAGTGCCGCTGGACCCCTCGACTATGGCTACACCTTC. The V gene is TRBV25-1, the J gene TRBJ1-2; D remains unclear. This CDR3 comprises 15 residues. V lost 4 bases and J 3 bases, leaving 15 bases between the germline ends. The germline V gene has CDR1 MGHDK and CDR2 SYGVNS.

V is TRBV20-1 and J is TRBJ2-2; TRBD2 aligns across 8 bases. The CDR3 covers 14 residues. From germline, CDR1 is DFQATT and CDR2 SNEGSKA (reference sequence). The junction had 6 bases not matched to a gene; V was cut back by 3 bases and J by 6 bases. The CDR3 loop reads CSASGAGGAGELFF. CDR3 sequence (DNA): TGCAGTGCTAGTGGGGCGGGAGGTGCCGGGGAGCTGTTTTTT.

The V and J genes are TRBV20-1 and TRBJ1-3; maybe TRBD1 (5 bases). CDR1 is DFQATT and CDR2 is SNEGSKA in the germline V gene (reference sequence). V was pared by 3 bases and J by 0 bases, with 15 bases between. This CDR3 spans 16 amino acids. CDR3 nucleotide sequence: TGCAGTGCTAGCCAGGATGGGACCTTCTCTGGAAACACCATATATTTT. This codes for CSASQDGTFSGNTIYF.

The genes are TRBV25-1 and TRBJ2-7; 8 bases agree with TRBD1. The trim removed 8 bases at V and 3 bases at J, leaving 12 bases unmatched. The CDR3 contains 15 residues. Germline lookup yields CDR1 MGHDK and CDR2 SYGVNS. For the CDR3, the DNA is TGTGCCAGCTCAGCCGGAAACAGGGGGGACTACGAGCAGTACTTC. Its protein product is CASSAGNRGDYEQYF.

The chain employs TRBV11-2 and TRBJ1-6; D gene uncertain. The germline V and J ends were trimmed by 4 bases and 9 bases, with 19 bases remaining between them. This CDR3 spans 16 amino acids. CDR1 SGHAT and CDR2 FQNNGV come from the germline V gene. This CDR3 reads CASSSRVTFPGSPLHF. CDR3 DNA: TGTGCCAGCAGCTCTAGGGTTACCTTCCCGGGTTCACCCCTCCACTTT.

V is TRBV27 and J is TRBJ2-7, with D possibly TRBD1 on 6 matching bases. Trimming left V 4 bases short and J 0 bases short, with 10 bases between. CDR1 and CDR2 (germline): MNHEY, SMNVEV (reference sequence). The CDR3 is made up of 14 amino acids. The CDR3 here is CASSSQGYSYEQYF. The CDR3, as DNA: TGTGCCAGCAGTTCACAGGGTTACTCCTACGAGCAGTACTTC.

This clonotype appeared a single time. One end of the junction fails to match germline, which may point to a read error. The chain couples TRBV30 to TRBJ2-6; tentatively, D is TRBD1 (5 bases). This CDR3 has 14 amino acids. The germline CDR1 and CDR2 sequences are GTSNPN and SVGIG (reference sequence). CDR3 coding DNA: TGTGCCTGCAGTGAAGCGTCCAGGGTAGCCGTCCTGACTTTC. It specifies CACSEASRVAVLTF.

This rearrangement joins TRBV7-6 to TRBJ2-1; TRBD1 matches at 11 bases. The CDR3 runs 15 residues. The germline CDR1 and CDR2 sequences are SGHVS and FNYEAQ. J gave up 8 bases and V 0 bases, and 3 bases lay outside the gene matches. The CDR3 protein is CASSLAGTGGHEQFF. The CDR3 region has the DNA TGTGCCAGCAGCTTAGCCGGGACAGGGGGGCATGAGCAGTTCTTC.

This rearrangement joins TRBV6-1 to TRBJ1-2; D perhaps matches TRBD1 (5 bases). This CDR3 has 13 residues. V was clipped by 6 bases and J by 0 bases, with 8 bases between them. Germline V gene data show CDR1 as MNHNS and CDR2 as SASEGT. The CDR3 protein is CASRDTANYGYTF. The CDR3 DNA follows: TGTGCCAGCAGGGACACCGCTAACTATGGCTACACCTTC.

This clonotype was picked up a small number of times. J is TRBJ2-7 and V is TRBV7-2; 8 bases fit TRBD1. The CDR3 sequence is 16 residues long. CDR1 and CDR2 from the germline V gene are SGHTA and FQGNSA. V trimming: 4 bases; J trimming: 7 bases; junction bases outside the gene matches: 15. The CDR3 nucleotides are TGTGCCAGCAGCTCCCGGGGCGGACAGGGAAGGTCTGAGCAGTACTTC. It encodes CASSSRGGQGRSEQYF.